The 27 T cell receptor beta chains below all came from one sample that was sequenced in a study of Graves' ophthalmopathy and Graves' hyperthyroidism. RNA transcripts were the source from which TCR beta CDR3 regions were amplified. RT-PCR with HTBI primers came first, then second-round multiplex PCR. A single record per CDR3 protein comes from TCRdb applying MiXCR to the multiplex PCR reads. The data contain roughly 400,000 distinct CDR3 sequences, around 18% of them singletons. Sequences were obtained from peripheral blood. These receptors originate from a woman aged 18-35 years with Graves' ophthalmopathy.

This clonotype has a count of ten or more. The rearrangement uses TRBV9 and TRBJ1-1; D unclear. Germline CDR1 and CDR2: SGDLS and YYNGEE. V dropped 0 bases and J dropped 5 bases, with 14 bases sitting between them. This CDR3 has 15 amino acids. The CDR3 bases are TGTGCCAGCAGCGTAGGCTCGGGGAGGGAAACTGAAGCTTTCTTT. This translates into CASSVGSGRETEAFF.

This clonotype occurred many times. The chain's CDR3 is CASSQDKGYGELFF. The CDR3 DNA follows: TGCGCCAGCAGCCAAGACAAGGGGTACGGGGAGCTGTTTTTT. V and J are TRBV4-1 and TRBJ2-2, with D possibly being TRBD1 (5 bases). The CDR3 consists of 14 residues. Per the germline V gene, CDR1 is MGHRA and CDR2 is YSYEKL. V was clipped by 0 bases and J by 7 bases, with 9 bases between them.

The V gene is TRBV20-1, the J gene TRBJ1-5; D is possibly TRBD1 (6 bases). Per germline, CDR1 DFQATT and CDR2 SNEGSKA (reference sequence). CDR3 length equals 16 residues. The germline V and J ends were trimmed by 1 base and 4 bases, with 17 bases remaining between them. The CDR3 loop reads CSARGGTKGANQPQHF. In nucleotides, the CDR3 is TGCAGTGCTAGAGGTGGGACAAAGGGAGCGAATCAGCCCCAGCATTTT.

This clonotype has a count of ten or more. The chain links TRBV6-1 to TRBJ1-6; no firm D call. Germline V gene sequence: CDR1 MNHNS, CDR2 SASEGT. V shed 6 bases and J shed 10 bases, with 13 bases lying between them. The CDR3 extends over 13 amino acids. As DNA, the CDR3 is TGTGCCAGCAGCCCCGTGGCGGAATCACCCCTCCACTTT. Encoded protein: CASSPVAESPLHF.

This clonotype was counted at least ten times. The chain recombines TRBV20-1 with TRBJ1-1, with D possibly TRBD1 on 5 matching bases. This CDR3 has 13 residues. Trimming cost V 3 bases and J 3 bases, with 11 bases left between them. Germline CDR1 DFQATT, CDR2 SNEGSKA (reference sequence). The CDR3 sequence: CSASMGVYTEAFF. DNA for the CDR3: TGCAGTGCTAGTATGGGGGTATACACTGAAGCTTTCTTT.

This clonotype was counted many times. The rearrangement uses TRBV11-2 and TRBJ1-6; D unresolved. Germline CDR1 SGHAT, CDR2 FQNNGV. There are 12 residues in the CDR3. V was trimmed by 6 bases and J by 7 bases, leaving 7 bases between them. CDR3 sequence reads: CASSPANSPLHF. CDR3 bases: TGTGCCAGCAGTCCTGCAAATTCACCCCTCCACTTT. Supplemented by reference TRBV11-2 and TRBJ1-6, the full variable domain reads EAGVAQSPRYKIIEKRQSVAFWCNPISGHATLYWYQQILGQGPKLLIQFQNNGVVDDSQLPKDRFSAERLKGVDSTLKIQPAKLEDSAVYLCASSPANSPLHFGNGTRLTVT.

This clonotype showed up many times. The rearrangement uses TRBV6-1 and TRBJ1-2, with 9 positions matching TRBD1. The CDR3 contains 16 residues. With 8 bases clipped from V and 8 bases from J, the junction kept 18 bases outside the gene matches. In germline, CDR1 is MNHNS, CDR2 SASEGT. The CDR3: CASGEPTGGALWGYTF. Here the CDR3 DNA reads TGTGCCAGCGGCGAACCGACAGGGGGTGCCCTCTGGGGCTACACCTTC.

In this sample, this clonotype turned up many times. The CDR3 DNA follows: TGTGCCAGCAGCACGGGGACAGGGAATACCGGGGAGCTGTTTTTT. Amino acid sequence: CASSTGTGNTGELFF. This sequence joins TRBV6-2 or TRBV6-3 and TRBJ2-2; TRBD1 matches 9 bases. Losses at the gene ends were 6 bases for V and 5 bases for J; bases not matched to a gene: 7. Germline V gene lookup returns CDR1 MNHEY and CDR2 SVGEGT. The CDR3 runs 15 residues.

This clonotype was recorded many times. The rearrangement links TRBV6-5 to TRBJ2-7; 11 bases match TRBD2. CDR1 and CDR2 from the germline V gene are MNHEY and SVGAGI. CDR3 length equals 16 residues. J lost 1 base, V lost 4 bases, and 6 bases had no gene match. CDR3 sequence reads: CASSSTSSGRSYEQYF. The CDR3 coding sequence is TGTGCCAGCAGTTCGACCTCTAGCGGGAGGTCCTACGAGCAGTACTTC.

In this sample, this clonotype turned up many times. The rearrangement uses TRBV6-1 and TRBJ2-7, with no clear D. The germline CDR1 and CDR2 sequences are MNHNS and SASEGT. The ends were cut back, 8 bases at V and 0 bases at J, with 17 bases in the middle. This CDR3 region has 15 residues. Written as DNA, the CDR3 is TGTGCCAGCCGGATCGTGTTTTTAAGCTCCTACGAGCAGTACTTC. Protein sequence: CASRIVFLSSYEQYF.

The DNA for the CDR3 is TGTGCCAGCAGTTTAGCGCGGACTGGCGGGGTTGTAGCGGTGCAGTACTTC. It codes for CASSLARTGGVVAVQYF. The V gene is TRBV12-3 or TRBV12-4, the J gene TRBJ2-7, with D perhaps TRBD2 (6 bases). V gave up 0 bases and J gave up 9 bases, with 24 bases separating them. This CDR3 is built from 17 residues.

This clonotype was counted at least ten times. The chain has TRBV29-1 and TRBJ2-7; TRBD2 agrees at 9 bases. Germline V CDR1 and CDR2: SQVTM, ANQGSEA. The CDR3 totals 13 residues. With V trimmed by 4 bases and J by 4 bases, 5 bases remained unmatched. CDR3 sequence (DNA): TGCAGCGTTGTAGGACTAGCGAAGTACGAGCAGTACTTC. Translated: CSVVGLAKYEQYF.

The V gene is TRBV7-2, the J gene TRBJ2-7; 11 positions agree with TRBD1. Germline trimming cut 5 bases from V and 4 bases from J; bases unmatched to any gene: 4. The CDR3 consists of 14 residues. In germline, CDR1 is SGHTA, CDR2 FQGNSA. This chain's CDR3 is CASSGGTGGYEQYF. The CDR3 DNA reads TGTGCCAGCAGCGGCGGGACAGGGGGGTACGAGCAGTACTTC.

In the case of this clonotype: This sequence may be a read error, since a much larger clone differs from it by one base. The chain has TRBV9 and TRBJ2-2, with D perhaps matching TRBD2 (5 bases). The CDR3 length is 16 residues. Germline V gene data show CDR1 as SGDLS and CDR2 as YYNGEE. CDR3 nucleotides: TGTGTCAGCAGCGTCGGAAAGACTATTAACACCGGGGAGCTGTTTTTT. It translates to CVSSVGKTINTGELFF.

This clonotype was seen at least ten times. The chain couples TRBV18 to TRBJ2-7; D is unclear. This CDR3 region has 12 residues. V shed 6 bases and J shed 1 base, with 7 bases lying between them. Germline loops: CDR1 KGHSH, CDR2 LQKENI. This CDR3 is CASSGASYEQYF. CDR3 DNA: TGTGCCAGCTCCGGAGCTTCCTACGAGCAGTACTTC.

This clonotype was observed many times. The chain couples TRBV4-3 to TRBJ1-1; 10 nucleotides agree with TRBD1. From germline, CDR1 is LGHNA and CDR2 YSLEER. The CDR3 totals 17 residues. V gave up 3 bases and J gave up 4 bases; unmatched junction bases: 11. Here the CDR3 DNA reads TGCGCCAGCAGCCAGGACGGGACAGGGGCTCTGGGCACTGAAGCTTTCTTT. It yields the protein CASSQDGTGALGTEAFF.

CDR3 in DNA: TGTGCCAGCACCGCCGGACAGACCCGTCGAGGTGGCTACACCTTC. Translated, it gives CASTAGQTRRGGYTF. The chain combines TRBV6-2 or TRBV6-3 with TRBJ1-2; D possibly corresponds to TRBD1 (6 bases). Trimming left V 7 bases short and J 7 bases short, with 22 bases between. This CDR3 spans 15 amino acids. Germline V lookup: CDR1 MNHEY, CDR2 SVGEGT.

The chain employs TRBV30 and TRBJ1-3; 9 positions match TRBD1. The length of the CDR3 is 16 residues. The V and J ends lost 1 base and 4 bases, in that order; junction bases with no gene match: 8. CDR1 and CDR2 from the germline V gene are GTSNPN and SVGIG (reference sequence). The DNA of the CDR3 is TGTGCCTGGAGTGGGACCGGGACAGGGCGCGGAAACACCATATATTTT. The encoded protein is CAWSGTGTGRGNTIYF.

The rearrangement uses TRBV7-2 and TRBJ2-2; D is unresolved. Trimming left V 4 bases short and J 1 base short, with 10 bases between. The CDR3 runs to 15 residues. Germline V lookup: CDR1 SGHTA, CDR2 FQGNSA. The CDR3 loop is CASSSKAMNTGELFF. The CDR3 DNA follows: TGTGCCAGCAGCTCTAAGGCCATGAACACCGGGGAGCTGTTTTTT.

This clonotype was observed many times. The chain recombines TRBV11-2 with TRBJ2-5; no firm D call. The CDR3 extends over 15 amino acids. V dropped 5 bases and J dropped 2 bases, with 15 bases sitting between them. CDR1 SGHAT and CDR2 FQNNGV come from the germline V gene. CDR3 DNA sequence: TGTGCCAGCAGCCCGGCGGTAACACGTCAAGAGACCCAGTACTTC. Protein sequence: CASSPAVTRQETQYF.

This clonotype was counted between two and nine times. This chain's CDR3 is CASTPAGRAPETQYF. Here the CDR3 DNA reads TGTGCCAGTACCCCCGCGGGTCGGGCGCCGGAGACCCAGTACTTC. This chain uses TRBV19 with TRBJ2-5; possibly TRBD2 for D (5 bases). Germline values: CDR1 LNHDA, CDR2 SQIVND (reference sequence). With 7 bases removed from V and 5 bases from J, the gap between germline ends came to 20 bases. This CDR3 contains 15 residues.

At least ten counts were recorded for this clonotype. The chain combines TRBV12-3 or TRBV12-4 with TRBJ1-1; possible D gene TRBD1, 6 bases. The CDR3 loop spans 14 amino acids. The V end lost 2 bases, the J end lost 4 bases, and 11 bases lay between the germline ends. CDR3 amino acids: CASSLSTDSTEAFF. As DNA, the CDR3 is TGTGCCAGCAGTTTAAGTACGGACAGCACTGAAGCTTTCTTT.

This clonotype appeared many times. This chain joins TRBV15 and TRBJ2-5; perhaps TRBD2 as D (6 bases). CDR3 length equals 16 residues. Trimming removed 0 bases at V and 2 bases at J, with 13 bases between. The germline V gene encodes CDR1 LNHNV and CDR2 YYDKDF (reference sequence). The DNA for the CDR3 is TGTGCCACCAGCAGAGATAGAGGAGGGACTCAAGAGACCCAGTACTTC. Amino acids: CATSRDRGGTQETQYF.

V gene TRBV12-3 or TRBV12-4 combines with J gene TRBJ1-5; D might be TRBD1 (6 bases). Trimming took off 1 base at V and 3 bases at J, with 10 bases between the two ends. CDR3 length: 15 residues. This chain's CDR3 is CASSLGWDTNQPQHF. CDR3 sequence (DNA): TGTGCCAGCAGTTTAGGGTGGGACACCAATCAGCCCCAGCATTTT.

This clonotype showed up many times. The chain employs TRBV29-1 and TRBJ2-2; D perhaps matches TRBD2 (6 bases). With 6 bases removed from V and 0 bases from J, the gap between germline ends came to 8 bases. Germline CDR1 and CDR2: SQVTM and ANQGSEA. CDR3 length: 13 amino acids. This chain's CDR3 is CSVWGANTGELFF. The CDR3 DNA sequence: TGCAGCGTCTGGGGGGCGAACACCGGGGAGCTGTTTTTT.

This clonotype was recorded many times. This chain connects TRBV4-3 to TRBJ1-3, with 9 bases that match TRBD1. Per the germline V gene, CDR1 is LGHNA and CDR2 is YSLEER. This CDR3 region has 15 residues. V gave up 3 bases and J gave up 6 bases; unmatched junction bases: 6. CDR3 sequence: CASSQDRGVENTIYF. The CDR3 nucleotides are TGCGCCAGCAGCCAGGACAGGGGAGTTGAAAACACCATATATTTT.

The genes are TRBV7-9 and TRBJ2-7; D is unresolved. Germline V gives CDR1 SEHNR, CDR2 FQNEAQ (reference sequence). V dropped 5 bases and J dropped 4 bases, with 9 bases sitting between them. This CDR3 spans 12 amino acids. The DNA for the CDR3 is TGTGCCAGCAGCATGGACGGGTACGAGCAGTACTTC. Its translation is CASSMDGYEQYF.